This entry describes one T cell receptor beta chain. This record comes from a study of blood T cell repertoires in COVID-19. Allocation to cohorts depended on clinical history reported by the participants. CDR3 length equals 15 residues. Germline loops: CDR1 LNHNV, CDR2 YYDKDF (reference sequence). Trimming removed 6 bases from V and 8 bases from J, with 22 bases in between. Libraries were prepared by immunoSEQ multiplex PCR; TCRdb keeps only in-frame clonotypes and omits some of them. Of about 150,000 clones in the sample, approximately 88% were seen once. V usage is TRBV15 and J usage is TRBJ1-2; D is undetermined. This clonotype was obtained from a man aged 65-85 years who had been exposed to COVID-19. Sequences were obtained from PBMCs or T cells enriched from blood (not recorded which). CDR3 sequence (DNA): TGTGCCACCAGTCTTGACGCGGGGTCTCTTGAGGGCTACACCTTC. This translates into CATSLDAGSLEGYTF.